The 17 T cell receptor beta chains listed next were all sequenced from one sample in a study of T and B cells in COVID-19 patients. BIOMED2 TRB-A/B primer pools were used in multiplex TRB PCR. From the multiplex PCR reads, TCRdb called clonotypes with MiXCR, one entry per CDR3 protein. Among roughly 730 distinct CDR3 sequences listed, approximately 20% were seen once. Blood genomic DNA input for TRB amplification was 250-500 ng. The sequencing input was blood. The receptors were sampled from a human donor with active COVID-19.

Sample share makes this clonotype large. The chain employs TRBV7-6 and TRBJ2-1, with 7 nucleotides matching TRBD2. This CDR3 contains 15 residues. Germline V CDR1 and CDR2: SGHVS, FNYEAQ. With V trimmed by 0 bases and J by 5 bases, 4 bases remained unmatched. The CDR3 here is CASSLAGTTNNEQFF. CDR3 in DNA: TGTGCCAGCAGCTTAGCCGGGACTACTAACAATGAGCAGTTCTTC.

J is TRBJ2-2 and V is TRBV19; either TRBD1 or TRBD2 may supply D (5 bases each). The V and J ends lost 5 bases and 1 base respectively, with 14 bases between them. CDR1 is LNHDA, CDR2 SQIVND, per germline (reference sequence). This CDR3 is built from 16 residues. CDR3 bases: TGTGCCAGTAGTGCGCCCGGGACGGGGAACACCGGGGAGCTGTTTTTT. This encodes CASSAPGTGNTGELFF.

Turning to this clonotype: With a much larger clone just one base away, this may be a read error. V usage is TRBV12-5 and J usage is TRBJ1-5, with D unresolved. This CDR3 has 13 amino acids. Germline lookup yields CDR1 LGHNT and CDR2 FRNRAP. As DNA, the CDR3 is TGTGCTAGTGCGGAGGCGCGCAATCGGCCCCAGCATTTT. Encoded protein: CASAEARNRPQHF.

The chain employs TRBV12-3 or TRBV12-4 and TRBJ2-3; TRBD2 matches 8 bases. V gave up 2 bases and J gave up 2 bases; unmatched junction bases: 3. The CDR3 consists of 15 residues. The CDR3 region is CASSLHGGVTDTQYF. CDR3 nucleotides: TGTGCCAGCAGTTTACACGGGGGGGTCACAGATACGCAGTATTTT.

By share of the sample, this clonotype is medium-sized. The chain uses TRBV11-2 and TRBJ2-5, with TRBD2 identical over 14 bases. J gave up 5 bases and V 0 bases, and 14 bases lay outside the gene matches. The CDR3 runs to 20 residues. The germline V gene has CDR1 SGHAT and CDR2 FQNNGV. The CDR3 nucleotides read TGTGCCAGCAGCTTAGATCTAAGAGGGGTGACTAGCGGGGGGGCCGAGACCCAGTACTTC. Residues: CASSLDLRGVTSGGAETQYF.

The V and J genes are TRBV19 and TRBJ2-5; D could derive from TRBD1 or TRBD2 (6 bases each). V was pared by 4 bases and J by 5 bases, with 11 bases between. The CDR3 is made up of 13 amino acids. CDR1 is LNHDA, CDR2 SQIVND, per germline (reference sequence). CDR3 DNA: TGTGCCAGTAGTACCGGGGGCCTCGAGACCCAGTACTTC. Amino acid sequence: CASSTGGLETQYF.

This clonotype counts as large (0.1 to 1%). The V and J genes are TRBV29-1 and TRBJ2-5; no definite D call. This CDR3 has 11 residues. Trimming took 3 bases from V and 3 from J, leaving 5 bases between them. Germline CDR1 SQVTM, CDR2 ANQGSEA. In DNA, the CDR3 is TGCAGCGTTGAGTTAGAAGAGACCCAGTACTTC. It encodes CSVELEETQYF. Looking up the rest from reference TRBV29-1 and TRBJ2-5 gives the full variable domain: SAVISQKPSRDICQRGTSLTIQCQVDSQVTMMFWYRQQPGQSLTLIATANQGSEATYESGFVIDKFPISRPNLTFSTLTVSNMSPEDSSIYLCSVELEETQYFGPGTRLLVL.

This clonotype turned up a few times. This chain joins TRBV20-1 and TRBJ1-2; D gene ambiguous. CDR1 and CDR2 from the germline V gene are DFQATT and SNEGSKA (reference sequence). The CDR3 extends over 14 amino acids. Trimming took 1 base from V and 4 from J, leaving 13 bases between them. The CDR3 bases are TGCAGTGCTAGAGGGTCGGAAGGCCCCTATGGCTACACCTTC. Translated: CSARGSEGPYGYTF.

This clonotype is a singleton in its sample. This chain links TRBV12-3 or TRBV12-4 with TRBJ2-7, with 16 positions matching TRBD2. This CDR3 spans 17 amino acids. With 6 bases clipped from V and 7 bases from J, the junction kept 12 bases outside the gene matches. In DNA, the CDR3 is TGTGCCAGCAGCTTAAAATCCGGGACTAGCGGGGGGGTGGAGCAGTACTTC. This translates into CASSLKSGTSGGVEQYF.

The J gene is TRBJ1-1, the V gene TRBV5-8, with no clear D. V lost 2 bases to trimming and J lost 1 base, with 6 bases between them. The CDR3 is 13 amino acids. Germline-derived CDR1 and CDR2 are SGHTS and YDEGEE. The chain's CDR3 is CASSFPQNTEAFF. The DNA of the CDR3 is TGTGCCAGCAGCTTCCCCCAGAACACTGAAGCTTTCTTT.

This clonotype has just a few counts. Germline is not matched at one junction end, which may reflect a read error. CDR3 sequence (DNA): TGTGCCAGCAGTGTAGCGGGGGGCCCCGCTAAGCTGTTTTTT. This translates into CASSVAGGPAKLFF. The rearrangement joins TRBV9 to TRBJ2-2; 10 bases fit TRBD2. CDR1 is SGDLS, CDR2 YYNGEE, per germline. The CDR3 is 14 residues long.

This clonotype was counted once. A junction boundary mismatches the germline segment, possibly from a read error. The rearrangement joins TRBV5-6 to TRBJ2-7; 15 positions match TRBD2. Looked up from germline, CDR1 is SGHDT and CDR2 is YYEEEE. The CDR3 has 15 amino acids. DNA for the CDR3: TGCGCCAGCAGCTCGGGACTAGCGGGGGGAAATGAGCAGTACTTC. The encoded protein is CASSSGLAGGNEQYF.

The chain couples TRBV20-1 to TRBJ1-1, with D tentatively TRBD1 (5 bases). Looked up from germline, CDR1 is DFQATT and CDR2 is SNEGSKA (reference sequence). Trimming cost V 2 bases and J 5 bases, with 15 bases left between them. There are 14 residues in the CDR3. In DNA, the CDR3 is TGCAGTGCTAGAACCAGGGTTGCAGGAACTGAAGCTTTCTTT. This translates into CSARTRVAGTEAFF.

By sample share, this clonotype is medium-sized. V is TRBV5-1 and J is TRBJ2-5; 11 bases are a match to TRBD2. CDR3 length equals 15 residues. With V trimmed by 3 bases and J by 4 bases, 5 bases remained unmatched. The V gene's germline CDR1 is SGHRS and CDR2 YFSETQ. The CDR3, as DNA: TGCGCCAGCAGCTCTAGCGGGGGGCCCCCAGAGACCCAGTACTTC. Residues: CASSSSGGPPETQYF.

This clonotype ranks as medium-sized. The V call is TRBV11-2, the J call TRBJ2-3; 8 nucleotides agree with TRBD1. Looked up from germline, CDR1 is SGHAT and CDR2 is FQNNGV. This CDR3 has 16 amino acids. With V trimmed by 1 base and J by 1 base, 4 bases remained unmatched. The CDR3, as DNA: TGTGCCAGCAGCTTAGTAGGCAGGGGGCGCACAGATACGCAGTATTTT. This codes for CASSLVGRGRTDTQYF.

This clonotype was observed a few times. A much larger clone sits a single nucleotide away, making a read error possible. CDR3 bases: TGTGCCAGCGGACAGGGGTTCTCTGGGGCCAACGTCCTGACTTTC. It specifies CASGQGFSGANVLTF. J is TRBJ2-6 and V is TRBV6-5; 9 nucleotides agree with TRBD1. Germline lookup yields CDR1 MNHEY and CDR2 SVGAGI. V shed 8 bases, J shed 0 bases, and the junction held 2 bases outside the gene matches. The CDR3 has 15 residues.

This clonotype was counted at least ten times. This chain joins TRBV2 and TRBJ2-7; tentative D call: TRBD2 (5 bases). The V and J ends lost 4 bases and 6 bases respectively, with 13 bases between them. CDR3 size: 13 residues. The germline gives CDR1 SNHLY, CDR2 FYNNEI. The CDR3 region is CASSALGFGEQYF. The CDR3 DNA follows: TGTGCCAGCAGTGCACTAGGATTTGGCGAGCAGTACTTC.